The 13 T cell receptor beta chains given below trace back to one sample, sequenced in a study of T cells in Graves' hyperthyroidism and ophthalmopathy. Amplified regions were TCR beta CDR3 sequences from RNA transcripts. The HTBI primer set served for first-round RT-PCR of the TCR CDR3. TCRdb independently ran MiXCR on the multiplex PCR reads; one entry per CDR3 protein. The table has 250,000 to 300,000 distinct CDR3 sequences, about 16% seen once. Material: blood. Receptors originate from a woman aged 45-59 years with Graves' hyperthyroidism that later progressed to Graves' ophthalmopathy.

This clonotype was recorded many times. The rearrangement uses TRBV5-1 and TRBJ2-7; possibly TRBD1 for D (5 bases). Germline CDR1 is SGHRS and CDR2 is YFSETQ. The CDR3 covers 14 residues. V was cut by 2 bases and J by 0 bases, with 9 bases left in between. The CDR3 DNA reads as TGCGCCAGCAGCTTCGACAGATACTCCTACGAGCAGTACTTC. It specifies CASSFDRYSYEQYF.

This clonotype has a handful of counts. The chain recombines TRBV28 with TRBJ1-3; D not resolved. The CDR3 contains 16 residues. Trimming removed 5 bases at V and 0 bases at J, with 14 bases between. The germline CDR1 and CDR2 sequences are MDHEN and SYDVKM. CDR3 nucleotide sequence: TGTGCCAGCAGTCCCGCGGCCTGGGACTCTGGAAACACCATATATTTT. Translated: CASSPAAWDSGNTIYF.

The V gene is TRBV20-1, the J gene TRBJ2-1; 9 bases fit TRBD1. V lost 7 bases and J lost 1; bases outside the gene matches: 11. Germline CDR1 DFQATT, CDR2 SNEGSKA (reference sequence). This CDR3 has 16 amino acids. The CDR3 DNA reads TGCAGTGTAGTACGCGGGGACAGGGCTTCCTACAATGAGCAGTTCTTC. This sequence encodes CSVVRGDRASYNEQFF.

At least ten counts were recorded for this clonotype. This chain uses TRBV27 with TRBJ2-7, with 10 bases aligning to TRBD1. The V segment lost 8 bases and the J segment 7 bases; nucleotides outside the gene matches: 11. This CDR3 is built from 14 residues. CDR1 MNHEY and CDR2 SMNVEV come from the germline V gene (reference sequence). CDR3 residues: CASCSRDRGGEQYF. CDR3 DNA: TGTGCCAGCTGCTCCCGGGACAGGGGCGGAGAGCAGTACTTC.

This clonotype came up many times. V and J are TRBV5-5 and TRBJ1-1; 7 positions agree with TRBD1. The CDR3 covers 17 residues. CDR1 is SGHKS, CDR2 YYEKEE, per germline (reference sequence). V was pared by 5 bases and J by 4 bases, with 17 bases of the junction left unmatched. The CDR3 DNA follows: TGTGCCAGCAGTCACCCCCTACTACAGGGGTTGGGCACTGAAGCTTTCTTT. It encodes CASSHPLLQGLGTEAFF.

This clonotype has a count of ten or more. V gene TRBV12-5 combines with J gene TRBJ1-1; TRBD1 might be the D (6 bases). The V end lost 5 bases, the J end lost 5 bases, and 9 bases lay between the germline ends. Germline V gives CDR1 LGHNT, CDR2 FRNRAP. The CDR3 is 12 residues long. Here the CDR3 DNA reads TGTGCTAGTGGTCAGGGGTTTACTGAAGCTTTCTTT. It encodes CASGQGFTEAFF.

The chain links TRBV6-1 to TRBJ1-3; a possible D gene is TRBD1 (5 bases). Per the germline V gene, CDR1 is MNHNS and CDR2 is SASEGT. Trimming took 2 bases from V and 0 from J, leaving 8 bases between them. The CDR3 is 15 residues long. This CDR3 reads CASSETGPSGNTIYF. CDR3 DNA sequence: TGTGCCAGCAGTGAAACAGGCCCCTCTGGAAACACCATATATTTT.

At least ten counts were recorded for this clonotype. The rearrangement links TRBV28 to TRBJ2-7; D not resolved. Germline lookup yields CDR1 MDHEN and CDR2 SYDVKM. This CDR3 contains 12 residues. V lost 5 bases, J lost 0 bases, and 5 bases lay in between. CDR3 sequence reads: CASSLLSYEQYF. The CDR3 DNA reads as TGTGCCAGCAGTCTTCTCTCCTACGAGCAGTACTTC.

This clonotype was counted ten times or more. The chain couples TRBV28 to TRBJ2-7; TRBD1 aligns across 11 bases. V shed 0 bases and J 3 bases; nucleotides not matched to a gene: 1. CDR1 MDHEN and CDR2 SYDVKM come from the germline V gene. CDR3 length: 15 residues. CDR3 sequence: CASSLWGTGGYEQYF. The CDR3 DNA reads as TGTGCCAGCAGTTTATGGGGGACAGGGGGCTACGAGCAGTACTTC.

This clonotype was detected many times. The CDR3, as DNA: TGTGCCAGCAGTTTAGGGCCGGCTTATGGCTACACCTTC. It codes for CASSLGPAYGYTF. The chain carries TRBV28 and TRBJ1-2; no clear D. The CDR3 runs to 13 residues. Germline V gene lookup returns CDR1 MDHEN and CDR2 SYDVKM. Trimming shortened V by 2 bases and J by 5 bases, and 9 bases separated the two germline ends.

A note on this clonotype: One end of the junction is discordant with germline, which a read error may explain. The rearrangement joins TRBV30 to TRBJ1-1, with D perhaps matching TRBD1 (5 bases). This CDR3 has 12 amino acids. CDR1 is GTSNPN, CDR2 SVGIG, per germline (reference sequence). CDR3 region: CGWNTGGTEAFF. The DNA of the CDR3 is TGTGGCTGGAATACGGGGGGGACTGAAGCTTTCTTT.

Points on this clonotype: A much larger clone lies one base from this, so it may be a read error. The V call is TRBV29-1, the J call TRBJ2-1; 10 bases agree with TRBD2. The CDR3 is 13 residues long. With 7 bases clipped from V and 10 bases from J, the junction kept 10 bases outside the gene matches. The germline V gene encodes CDR1 SQVTM and CDR2 ANQGSEA. The CDR3 protein is CSAPLAGVREQFF. The CDR3 DNA sequence: TGCAGCGCCCCGCTAGCGGGAGTTCGGGAGCAGTTCTTC.

At least ten counts were recorded for this clonotype. The gene calls are TRBV28 and TRBJ1-5; D not certain. The V and J ends lost 4 bases and 0 bases respectively, with 10 bases between them. The CDR3 runs 15 residues. CDR1 and CDR2 (germline): MDHEN, SYDVKM. CDR3 sequence: CASSYGPYSNQPQHF. The CDR3 region has the DNA TGTGCCAGCAGTTACGGGCCTTATAGCAATCAGCCCCAGCATTTT.